A single sample is the source of the 2 T cell receptor beta chains below, sequenced in a study of shared clonotypes between healthy human individuals. The repertoire was sequenced with immunoSEQ multiplex PCR; TCRdb's copy has only in-frame clones and lacks some. The data contain 850,000 to 1,200,000 clones, 60% to 80% of them seen just once; the ten biggest clones take up nearly 1.5%. Sequencing was done on a sample of memory CD4+ T cells sorted from blood. Described subset: CD45RA-negative fraction. The receptors were sampled from a man in his late teens or twenties in good health.

The rearrangement links TRBV7-2 to TRBJ2-7; TRBD1 matches at 10 bases. In germline, CDR1 is SGHTA, CDR2 FQGNSA. The CDR3 runs to 15 residues. With V trimmed by 4 bases and J by 1 base, 4 bases remained unmatched. This CDR3 reads CASSSTGGKSYEQYF. The CDR3 DNA reads TGTGCCAGCAGCTCGACAGGGGGCAAGTCCTACGAGCAGTACTTC.

To note about this clone: The sample has other DNA sequences that encode this CDR3 too. This sequence joins TRBV10-1 and TRBJ2-5; perhaps TRBD2 as D (6 bases). CDR1 is WNHNN, CDR2 SYGVQD, per germline (reference sequence). With 0 bases removed from V and 2 bases from J, the gap between germline ends came to 7 bases. The CDR3 spans 14 residues. The CDR3 DNA follows: TGCGCCAGCAGTGAGTCGGCGGGACAAGAGACCCAGTACTTC. Its translation: CASSESAGQETQYF.